Following are 28 T cell receptor beta chains from one sample sequenced in a study of T cell responses to AZD1222 COVID-19 vaccine. Profiled with immunoSEQ multiplex PCR; TCRdb holds only in-frame clones, not every one. The sample contains roughly 270,000 clones, around 93% of which appear only once. Sequencing used peripheral blood, obtained 28 days after the second AZD1222 dose. The receptors were gathered from an adult who received the AZD1222 COVID-19 vaccine.

V gene TRBV5-4 combines with J gene TRBJ1-5; D gene uncertain. Germline CDR1 SGHNT, CDR2 YYREEE (reference sequence). The CDR3 runs to 14 residues. Trimming removed 5 bases from V and 5 bases from J, with 14 bases in between. The CDR3 sequence: CASSLTPADQPQHF. CDR3 nucleotides: TGTGCCAGCAGTCTCACACCGGCGGATCAGCCCCAGCATTTT.

This sequence joins TRBV28 and TRBJ1-1; 7 bases align to TRBD1. After removal of 6 bases from V and 1 base from J, the junction contained 8 bases not matched to a gene. This CDR3 has 15 amino acids. Per the germline V gene, CDR1 is MDHEN and CDR2 is SYDVKM. The CDR3 region is CASSSPGQPNTEAFF. The CDR3 DNA reads TGTGCCAGCAGCTCCCCGGGACAGCCGAACACTGAAGCTTTCTTT.

The chain recombines TRBV3-1 (or the pseudogene TRBV3-2) with TRBJ2-3, with D possibly TRBD2 on 6 matching bases. The CDR3 is 18 amino acids. CDR1 and CDR2 (germline): LGHDT, YNNKEL (reference sequence). V lost 0 bases to trimming and J lost 2 bases, with 18 bases between them. CDR3 amino acids: CASSQDHGVAVPTDTQYF. CDR3 DNA: TGTGCCAGCAGCCAAGATCATGGAGTAGCGGTTCCCACAGATACGCAGTATTTT.

V usage is TRBV5-6 and J usage is TRBJ1-1, with 7 nucleotides matching TRBD1. Germline values: CDR1 SGHDT, CDR2 YYEEEE. This CDR3 spans 13 amino acids. V was pared by 2 bases and J by 5 bases, with 3 bases of the junction left unmatched. The CDR3 is CASSFGRGTEAFF. The CDR3 DNA reads TGTGCCAGCAGCTTCGGCAGGGGGACTGAAGCTTTCTTT.

On this clone: The identical CDR3 is also encoded by other nucleotide sequences in the sample. The chain uses TRBV3-1 (or the pseudogene TRBV3-2) and TRBJ1-3; D is unclear. Deletions cut 4 bases from V and 7 bases from J, with 5 bases between. This CDR3 contains 11 residues. The V gene's germline CDR1 is LGHDT and CDR2 YNNKEL (reference sequence). CDR3 bases: TGTGCCAGCAGCCCGGGGAACACCATATATTTT. Residues: CASSPGNTIYF.

J is TRBJ2-2 and V is TRBV7-6; D unclear. The length of the CDR3 is 13 residues. Germline V gene data show CDR1 as SGHVS and CDR2 as FNYEAQ. Trimming took 4 bases from V and 7 from J, leaving 10 bases between them. The CDR3 sequence: CASSSPGNGELFF. Here the CDR3 DNA reads TGTGCCAGCAGCTCTCCGGGTAACGGGGAGCTGTTTTTT.

The chain is built from TRBV28 and TRBJ2-6, with TRBD2 matching 8 bases. Germline loops: CDR1 MDHEN, CDR2 SYDVKM. The trim removed 5 bases at V and 0 bases at J, leaving 12 bases unmatched. This CDR3 contains 19 residues. The CDR3 spells CASSTPRLALSSGANVLTF. The CDR3 coding sequence is TGTGCCAGCAGTACCCCCCGACTAGCGCTAAGCTCTGGGGCCAACGTCCTGACTTTC.

In this sample, this clone turned up a few times. The gene calls are TRBV6-1 and TRBJ2-4; tentative D call: TRBD2 (5 bases). The CDR3 is 16 amino acids. Germline loops: CDR1 MNHNS, CDR2 SASEGT. V was pared by 2 bases and J by 1 base, with 12 bases between. The CDR3 reads CASSEQFGIAKNIQYF. In nucleotides, the CDR3 is TGTGCCAGCAGTGAACAATTCGGGATCGCCAAAAACATTCAGTACTTC.

In DNA form, the CDR3 reads TGTGCCAGCAGCGCCGGGACAGCGAACTATGGCTACACCTTC. Amino acid sequence: CASSAGTANYGYTF. V and J are TRBV9 and TRBJ1-2; 7 bases fit TRBD1. The V gene's germline CDR1 is SGDLS and CDR2 YYNGEE. V lost 3 bases to trimming and J lost 2 bases; unmatched junction nucleotides: 4. This CDR3 is built from 14 residues.

The V call is TRBV9, the J call TRBJ2-1; 10 nucleotides match TRBD2. Looked up from germline, CDR1 is SGDLS and CDR2 is YYNGEE. The ends lost 0 bases at V and 1 base at J; junction bases unmatched: 13. The CDR3 covers 20 residues. The CDR3 spells CASSVAPRSISGRSYNEQFF. CDR3 DNA: TGTGCCAGCAGCGTAGCACCCCGATCGATTAGCGGGAGGTCCTACAATGAGCAGTTCTTC. The full variable domain, completed using reference TRBV9 and TRBJ2-1, is DSGVTQTPKHLITATGQRVTLRCSPRSGDLSVYWYQQSLDQGLQFLIQYYNGEERAKGNILERFSAQQFPDLHSELNLSSLELGDSALYFCASSVAPRSISGRSYNEQFFGPGTRLTVL.

The chain has TRBV7-9 and TRBJ2-7, with a possible D match to TRBD2 (6 bases). Trimming cost V 5 bases and J 7 bases, with 12 bases left between them. This CDR3 comprises 12 residues. Germline CDR1 SEHNR, CDR2 FQNEAQ (reference sequence). As DNA, the CDR3 is TGTGCCAGCAGCCCCTTTGGGGGGGAGCAGTACTTC. Encoded protein: CASSPFGGEQYF.

J is TRBJ2-3 and V is TRBV2; a weak D match, TRBD2 (6 bases). The CDR3 spans 15 residues. Germline V gene data show CDR1 as SNHLY and CDR2 as FYNNEI. Trimming stripped 6 bases from V and 0 bases from J, with 13 bases between. CDR3: CASSRLETSTDTQYF. The CDR3 nucleotides are TGTGCCAGCAGCCGACTAGAGACCAGCACAGATACGCAGTATTTT.

The CDR3 DNA reads TGCGCCAGCAGTCCGGATCTGGGGGAGCTGTTTTTT. Its translation is CASSPDLGELFF. V gene TRBV5-1 combines with J gene TRBJ2-2; no reliable D call. Germline CDR1 and CDR2: SGHRS and YFSETQ. The CDR3 covers 12 residues. The V end lost 5 bases, the J end lost 8 bases, and 10 bases lay between the germline ends. Complete variable domain (other parts from reference TRBV5-1 and TRBJ2-2): KAGVTQTPRYLIKTRGQQVTLSCSPISGHRSVSWYQQTPGQGLQFLFEYFSETQRNKGNFPGRFSGRQFSNSRSEMNVSTLELGDSALYLCASSPDLGELFFGEGSRLTVL.

V usage is TRBV7-2 and J usage is TRBJ2-2; D might be TRBD2 (6 bases). The germline V and J ends were trimmed by 5 bases and 6 bases, with 19 bases remaining between them. This CDR3 has 16 residues. Germline assignment: CDR1 SGHTA and CDR2 FQGNSA. Here the CDR3 DNA reads TGTGCCAGCAGCCAGATGGGACTTGGGATCGCCGGGGAGCTGTTTTTT. Its protein is CASSQMGLGIAGELFF.

This chain connects TRBV7-2 to TRBJ1-1, with TRBD1 as a possible D gene (5 bases). This CDR3 is 13 amino acids long. The germline CDR1 and CDR2 sequences are SGHTA and FQGNSA. V was clipped by 5 bases and J by 5 bases, with 12 bases between them. CDR3 protein: CASSRAGGTEAFF. The CDR3 nucleotides are TGTGCCAGCAGCCGGGCGGGGGGAACTGAAGCTTTCTTT.

This clone has a handful of counts. The junction differs from germline at one of its ends, possibly a read error. CDR3 DNA: TGTGCCAGCAGTGACTCGGCAGATAATCAGCCCCAGCATTTT. Translating gives CASSDSADNQPQHF. This rearrangement joins TRBV6-5 to TRBJ1-5, with D hard to call. Germline CDR1 and CDR2: MNHEY and SVGAGI. This CDR3 has 14 residues.

This chain joins TRBV2 and TRBJ1-5; D is ambiguous. The CDR3 consists of 13 residues. Trimming took 8 bases from V and 3 from J, leaving 11 bases between them. CDR1 SNHLY and CDR2 FYNNEI come from the germline V gene. The CDR3 DNA sequence: TGTGCCAGCGATAGAGGGTTCAATCAGCCCCAGCATTTT. Its protein product is CASDRGFNQPQHF.

This clone was picked up one time. The chain carries TRBV15 and TRBJ2-1; D remains unclear. The V end was cut by 3 bases, the J end by 7 bases, with 19 bases between. Per germline, CDR1 LNHNV and CDR2 YYDKDF (reference sequence). CDR3 size: 16 residues. Here the CDR3 reads CATSSPALLLRNEQFF. The CDR3 nucleotides are TGTGCCACCAGCAGCCCCGCGCTGCTCCTACGAAATGAGCAGTTCTTC.

This chain connects TRBV5-1 to TRBJ1-2; D may be TRBD1 (5 bases). Trimming shortened V by 3 bases and J by 4 bases, and 22 bases separated the two germline ends. The CDR3 runs to 17 residues. Per the germline V gene, CDR1 is SGHRS and CDR2 is YFSETQ. As DNA, the CDR3 is TGCGCCAGCAGCTACTCGCCGCTTTTACAGGACGCCTATGGCTACACCTTC. Translating it yields CASSYSPLLQDAYGYTF.

The chain couples TRBV19 to TRBJ2-5, with a possible D match to TRBD2 (5 bases). This CDR3 is 14 amino acids long. V dropped 2 bases and J dropped 0 bases, with 7 bases sitting between them. Germline assignment: CDR1 LNHDA and CDR2 SQIVND (reference sequence). CDR3 in amino acids: CASSITGYQETQYF. Here the CDR3 DNA reads TGTGCCAGTAGTATAACGGGATACCAAGAGACCCAGTACTTC.

The chain uses TRBV5-1 and TRBJ2-7; 8 bases align to TRBD1. The trim removed 4 bases at V and 4 bases at J, leaving 13 bases unmatched. The CDR3 loop spans 16 amino acids. Germline V lookup: CDR1 SGHRS, CDR2 YFSETQ. The DNA of the CDR3 is TGCGCCAGCAGCCGGAGTCCGACAGGGGTTACTTACGAGCAGTACTTC. It specifies CASSRSPTGVTYEQYF.

The chain employs TRBV6-6 and TRBJ2-1, with 7 bases lining up with TRBD2. The length of the CDR3 is 16 residues. Germline V gene data show CDR1 as MNHNY and CDR2 as SVGAGI (reference sequence). The J segment lost 4 bases and the V segment lost 8 bases, leaving 14 bases of the junction unmatched. The CDR3 reads CASHPASTSRYNEQFF. CDR3 nucleotide sequence: TGTGCCAGCCATCCCGCTTCGACTAGCAGGTACAATGAGCAGTTCTTC.

The chain is built from TRBV7-3 and TRBJ1-6; no clear D gene. CDR1 is SGHTA and CDR2 is FQGTGA in the germline V gene. The germline V and J ends were trimmed by 5 bases and 6 bases, with 11 bases remaining between them. CDR3 length equals 14 residues. The CDR3 reads CASSLGGSNSPLHF. The CDR3 bases are TGTGCCAGCAGCCTCGGTGGGAGTAATTCACCCCTCCACTTT.

This rearrangement joins TRBV7-2 to TRBJ1-1; D unresolved. The CDR3 runs to 16 residues. Germline V lookup: CDR1 SGHTA, CDR2 FQGNSA. Trimming pared 2 bases from V and 0 bases from J, leaving 13 bases between. CDR3 coding DNA: TGTGCCAGCAGCTTATCGGCGTTATCGATGAACACTGAAGCTTTCTTT. Protein product: CASSLSALSMNTEAFF.

The count of this clone is one. The chain employs TRBV20-1 and TRBJ2-7; 8 bases match TRBD2. The CDR3 consists of 15 residues. CDR1 DFQATT and CDR2 SNEGSKA come from the germline V gene (reference sequence). With 3 bases clipped from V and 4 bases from J, the junction kept 11 bases outside the gene matches. The CDR3 nucleotides read TGCAGTGCTAGTGGAGGGCGGGGGGCCCGGTACGAGCAGTACTTC. Translation gives CSASGGRGARYEQYF.

The chain links TRBV7-8 to TRBJ2-3; TRBD2 agrees at 13 bases. Looked up from germline, CDR1 is SGHVS and CDR2 is FQNEAQ. This CDR3 comprises 13 residues. The J segment lost 14 bases and the V segment lost 4 bases, leaving 6 bases of the junction unmatched. The CDR3 here is CASSSGLAGDLYF. The CDR3 nucleotides are TGTGCCAGCAGCTCCGGACTAGCGGGGGATTTGTATTTT.

This clone has a single count. J is TRBJ1-5 and V is TRBV6-4; 10 positions agree with TRBD1. The CDR3 is 19 amino acids. Germline V gives CDR1 MRHNA, CDR2 SNTAGT. V lost 6 bases to trimming and J lost 2 bases; unmatched junction nucleotides: 16. CDR3 region: CASRIPGQGLIVGNQPQHF. CDR3 coding DNA: TGTGCCAGCAGGATCCCGGGACAGGGGCTTATAGTTGGCAATCAGCCCCAGCATTTT.

The chain recombines TRBV7-2 with TRBJ2-1; 7 bases fit TRBD2. The CDR3 is 15 amino acids. With V trimmed by 0 bases and J by 7 bases, 6 bases remained unmatched. Germline CDR1 and CDR2: SGHTA and FQGNSA. CDR3 region: CASSLAGGPRNEQFF. The CDR3, as DNA: TGTGCCAGCAGCTTAGCGGGAGGGCCGAGGAATGAGCAGTTCTTC.